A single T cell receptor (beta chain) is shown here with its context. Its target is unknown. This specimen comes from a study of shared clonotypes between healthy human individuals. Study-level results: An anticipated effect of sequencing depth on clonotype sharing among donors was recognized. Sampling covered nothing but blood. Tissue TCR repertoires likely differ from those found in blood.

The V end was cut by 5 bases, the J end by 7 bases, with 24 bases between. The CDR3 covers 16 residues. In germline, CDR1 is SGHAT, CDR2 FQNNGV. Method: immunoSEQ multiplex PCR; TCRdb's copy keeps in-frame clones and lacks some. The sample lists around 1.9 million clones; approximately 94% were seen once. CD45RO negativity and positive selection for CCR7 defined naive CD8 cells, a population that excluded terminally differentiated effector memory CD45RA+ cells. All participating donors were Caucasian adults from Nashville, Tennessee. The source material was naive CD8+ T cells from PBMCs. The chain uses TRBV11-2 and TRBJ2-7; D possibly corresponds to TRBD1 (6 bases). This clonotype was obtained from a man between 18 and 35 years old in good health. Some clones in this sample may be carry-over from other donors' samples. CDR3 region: CASSINWGSGAGEQYF. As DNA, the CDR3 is TGTGCCAGCAGCATTAATTGGGGTTCAGGGGCAGGAGAGCAGTACTTC.